The 17 T cell receptor beta chains below come from one sample, sequenced in a study of T-cell memory formation after mild COVID-19. TCRdb ran MiXCR on the 5' RACE reads and lists one entry per CDR3 protein. The table lists 250,000 to 400,000 distinct CDR3 sequences, more than 13% of them singletons. The sample was PBMCs or a T cell subset sorted from them (not recorded which). The receptors come from a man aged 18 to 29 who had mild COVID-19 (a few samples of this study predate the infection). Cell type and time point are not known.

This clonotype was picked up a small number of times. The chain combines TRBV7-9 with TRBJ1-6, with D perhaps TRBD1 (6 bases). The CDR3 has 15 residues. Germline-derived CDR1 and CDR2 are SEHNR and FQNEAQ (reference sequence). V was cut by 2 bases and J by 7 bases, with 12 bases left in between. The CDR3 coding sequence is TGTGCCAGCAGCTTACACCCGGGACAAAATTCACCCCTCCACTTT. Translation gives CASSLHPGQNSPLHF.

Written as DNA, the CDR3 is TGTGCCAGAAACGGACAGGGTGCGAACACTGAAGCTTTCTTT. Translated: CARNGQGANTEAFF. V is TRBV19 and J is TRBJ1-1, with 8 bases matching TRBD1. The CDR3 is 14 residues long. The V and J ends lost 9 bases and 1 base, in that order; junction bases with no gene match: 7. Germline V gene sequence: CDR1 LNHDA, CDR2 SQIVND (reference sequence).

This clonotype was picked up a small number of times. V usage is TRBV6-5 and J usage is TRBJ2-3; 10 bases map to TRBD1. The CDR3 is 14 residues long. Trimming cost V 6 bases and J 4 bases; bases outside gene matches: 4. Germline lookup yields CDR1 MNHEY and CDR2 SVGAGI. The CDR3 DNA reads as TGTGCCAGCAGGAGGACAGGGGGGGCAGATACGCAGTATTTT. Translation gives CASRRTGGADTQYF.

In its sample, this clonotype was seen a few times. The V call is TRBV10-1, the J call TRBJ2-1, with no clear D. V was pared by 4 bases and J by 9 bases, with 16 bases between. CDR3 size: 14 residues. Germline V lookup: CDR1 WNHNN, CDR2 SYGVQD (reference sequence). The CDR3 sequence is CASSVGPVKGEQFF. The DNA of the CDR3 is TGCGCCAGCAGTGTCGGTCCAGTTAAGGGTGAGCAGTTCTTC.

This clonotype showed up just a few times. The CDR3 DNA reads TGCGCCAGCGCCGACAGGGCCCTAAGTGGGGAGCTGTTTTTT. This encodes CASADRALSGELFF. The V call is TRBV5-1, the J call TRBJ2-2; 7 bases line up with TRBD1. J lost 8 bases, V lost 7 bases, and 11 bases had no gene match. Germline V CDR1 and CDR2: SGHRS, YFSETQ. This CDR3 has 14 amino acids.

The V call is TRBV19, the J call TRBJ1-1; 8 nucleotides agree with TRBD1. Germline V gene lookup returns CDR1 LNHDA and CDR2 SQIVND (reference sequence). CDR3 size: 14 residues. Trimming took 5 bases from V and 6 from J; bases not matched to a gene: 8. The CDR3 is CASSLSGTGAEAFF. As DNA, the CDR3 is TGTGCCAGTAGTCTTTCCGGGACAGGCGCTGAAGCTTTCTTT.

The chain's CDR3 is CASGAGPVLTF. The CDR3 DNA sequence: TGTGCCAGCGGGGCTGGACCTGTCCTGACTTTC. This sequence joins TRBV25-1 and TRBJ2-6; D is possibly TRBD1 (5 bases). Trimming took off 8 bases at V and 13 bases at J, with 12 bases between the two ends. The germline V gene encodes CDR1 MGHDK and CDR2 SYGVNS. The CDR3 consists of 11 residues.

There are a few counts of this clonotype. The gene calls are TRBV4-1 and TRBJ2-7; TRBD1 agrees at 7 bases. V shed 3 bases and J 2 bases; nucleotides not matched to a gene: 4. CDR3 length: 14 amino acids. Germline CDR1 is MGHRA and CDR2 is YSYEKL. The CDR3 spells CASSQRQGPYEQYF. CDR3 coding DNA: TGCGCCAGCAGCCAGCGACAGGGTCCCTACGAGCAGTACTTC.

V gene TRBV7-9 combines with J gene TRBJ2-7; 11 nucleotides align to TRBD1. Germline V gene sequence: CDR1 SEHNR, CDR2 FQNEAQ (reference sequence). The J segment lost 4 bases and the V segment lost 1 base, leaving 9 bases of the junction unmatched. The CDR3 has 17 residues. CDR3 loop: CASSLGGQGAKYYEQYV. The DNA for the CDR3 is TGTGCCAGCAGCTTAGGCGGACAGGGGGCGAAGTATTACGAGCAGTACGTC.

The rearrangement uses TRBV4-1 and TRBJ2-2; 7 nucleotides align to TRBD1. The length of the CDR3 is 17 residues. V lost 2 bases, J lost 5 bases, and 11 bases stayed unmatched. Germline lookup yields CDR1 MGHRA and CDR2 YSYEKL. As DNA, the CDR3 is TGCGCCAGCAGCCAATGGGATCTGACAGGGCTAACCGGGGAGCTGTTTTTT. This sequence encodes CASSQWDLTGLTGELFF.

In this sample, this clonotype turned up many times. The rearrangement joins TRBV15 to TRBJ2-3, with D hard to call. Germline CDR1 is LNHNV and CDR2 is YYDKDF (reference sequence). V dropped 3 bases and J dropped 5 bases, with 6 bases sitting between them. The CDR3 has 12 residues. The DNA for the CDR3 is TGTGCCACCAGCAGCATGGGAGATACGCAGTATTTT. Its protein is CATSSMGDTQYF.

The rearrangement links TRBV11-2 to TRBJ2-1; D unresolved. Germline V gives CDR1 SGHAT, CDR2 FQNNGV. V dropped 1 base and J dropped 0 bases, with 10 bases sitting between them. The CDR3 has 16 residues. DNA of the CDR3: TGTGCCAGCAGCTTAGCTGGCGCCAGCTCCTACAATGAGCAGTTCTTC. Translating gives CASSLAGASSYNEQFF. Variable domain in full (rest from reference TRBV11-2 and TRBJ2-1): EAGVAQSPRYKIIEKRQSVAFWCNPISGHATLYWYQQILGQGPKLLIQFQNNGVVDDSQLPKDRFSAERLKGVDSTLKIQPAKLEDSAVYLCASSLAGASSYNEQFFGPGTRLTVL.

This clonotype was recorded a few times. The chain uses TRBV7-9 and TRBJ2-7; D may be TRBD2 (6 bases). The CDR3 loop spans 15 amino acids. Trimming removed 3 bases from V and 3 bases from J, with 15 bases in between. Germline loops: CDR1 SEHNR, CDR2 FQNEAQ (reference sequence). The CDR3 nucleotides are TGTGCCAGCAGCTTTGCGCGGGGACCCTTCTACGAGCAGTACGTC. Encoded protein: CASSFARGPFYEQYV.

This clonotype was detected a few times. This chain connects TRBV25-1 to TRBJ2-1; D is undetermined. The CDR3 length is 13 residues. Per the germline V gene, CDR1 is MGHDK and CDR2 is SYGVNS. V was clipped by 7 bases and J by 8 bases, with 15 bases between them. The CDR3 nucleotides read TGTGCCAGCAACCCCGACTGGCGCGATGAGCAGTTCTTC. It translates to CASNPDWRDEQFF. Complete variable domain (other parts from reference TRBV25-1 and TRBJ2-1): EADIYQTPRYLVIGTGKKITLECSQTMGHDKMYWYQQDPGMELHLIHYSYGVNSTEKGDLSSESTVSRIRTEHFPLTLESARPSHTSQYLCASNPDWRDEQFFGPGTRLTVL.

The genes are TRBV29-1 and TRBJ2-3; D unclear. Germline V CDR1 and CDR2: SQVTM, ANQGSEA. Trimming took 8 bases from V and 6 from J, leaving 15 bases between them. This CDR3 has 12 residues. The CDR3 protein is CSFSGPTDTQYF. CDR3 nucleotides: TGCAGCTTCTCCGGACCGACCGATACGCAGTATTTT.

In this sample, this clonotype turned up a few times. The chain carries TRBV6-1 and TRBJ2-7; D gene uncertain. CDR3 size: 13 residues. The V end lost 6 bases, the J end lost 3 bases, and 12 bases lay between the germline ends. Germline CDR1 reads MNHNS; CDR2 reads SASEGT. The CDR3 DNA follows: TGTGCCAGCAGATCTGAAAGGAGCTACGAGCAGTACTTC. Amino acids: CASRSERSYEQYF.

The rearrangement joins TRBV7-3 to TRBJ2-2; D is possibly TRBD2 (6 bases). V was trimmed by 3 bases and J by 0 bases, leaving 11 bases between them. CDR1 SGHTA and CDR2 FQGTGA come from the germline V gene. The CDR3 is 16 residues long. CDR3 nucleotide sequence: TGTGCCAGCAGCTTGGGTTCGGGGGCGAACACCGGGGAGCTGTTTTTT. As protein: CASSLGSGANTGELFF.